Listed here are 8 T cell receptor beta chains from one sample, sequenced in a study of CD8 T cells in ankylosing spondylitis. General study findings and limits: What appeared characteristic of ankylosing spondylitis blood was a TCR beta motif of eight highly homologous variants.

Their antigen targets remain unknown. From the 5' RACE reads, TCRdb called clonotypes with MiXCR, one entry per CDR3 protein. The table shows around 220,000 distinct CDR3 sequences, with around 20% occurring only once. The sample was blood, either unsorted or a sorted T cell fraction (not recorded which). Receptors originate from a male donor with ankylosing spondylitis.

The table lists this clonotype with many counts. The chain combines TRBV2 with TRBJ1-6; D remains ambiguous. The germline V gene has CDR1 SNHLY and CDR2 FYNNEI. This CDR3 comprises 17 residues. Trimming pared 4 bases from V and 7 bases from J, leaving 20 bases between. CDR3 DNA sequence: TGTGCCAGCAGTGCCACGTCGCTGATTTCCCTAAATTCACCCCTCCACTTT. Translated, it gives CASSATSLISLNSPLHF.

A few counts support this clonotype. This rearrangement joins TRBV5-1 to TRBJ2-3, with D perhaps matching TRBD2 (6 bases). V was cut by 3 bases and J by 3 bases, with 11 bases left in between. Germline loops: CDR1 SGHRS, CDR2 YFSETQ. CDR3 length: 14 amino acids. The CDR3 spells CASSYTGVTDTQYF. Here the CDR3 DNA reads TGCGCCAGCAGCTACACGGGGGTAACAGATACGCAGTATTTT.

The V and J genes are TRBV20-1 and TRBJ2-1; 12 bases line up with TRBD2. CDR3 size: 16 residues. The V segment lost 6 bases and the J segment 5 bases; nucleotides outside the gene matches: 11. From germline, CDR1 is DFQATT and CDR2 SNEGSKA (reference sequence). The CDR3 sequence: CSAKTSGSSSDNEQFF. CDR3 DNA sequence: TGCAGTGCGAAGACTAGCGGGAGTAGTAGCGACAATGAGCAGTTCTTC.

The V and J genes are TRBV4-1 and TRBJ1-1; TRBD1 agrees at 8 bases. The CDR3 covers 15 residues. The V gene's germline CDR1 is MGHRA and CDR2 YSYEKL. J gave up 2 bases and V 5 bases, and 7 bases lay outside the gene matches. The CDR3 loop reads CASSYLDRANTEAFF. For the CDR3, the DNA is TGCGCCAGCAGCTACTTGGACAGGGCCAACACTGAAGCTTTCTTT.

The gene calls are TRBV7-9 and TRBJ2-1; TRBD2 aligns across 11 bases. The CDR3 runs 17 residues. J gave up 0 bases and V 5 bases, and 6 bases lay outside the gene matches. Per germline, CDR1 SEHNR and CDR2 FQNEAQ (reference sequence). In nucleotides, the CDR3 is TGTGCCAGCAGCAAGACTAGCGGGGCTTCCTCCTACAATGAGCAGTTCTTC. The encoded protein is CASSKTSGASSYNEQFF.

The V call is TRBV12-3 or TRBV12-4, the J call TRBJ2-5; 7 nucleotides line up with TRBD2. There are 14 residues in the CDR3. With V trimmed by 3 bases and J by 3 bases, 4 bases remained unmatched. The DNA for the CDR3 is TGTGCCAGCAGTTTTGGGACTAACAAAGAGACCCAGTACTTC. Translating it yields CASSFGTNKETQYF.

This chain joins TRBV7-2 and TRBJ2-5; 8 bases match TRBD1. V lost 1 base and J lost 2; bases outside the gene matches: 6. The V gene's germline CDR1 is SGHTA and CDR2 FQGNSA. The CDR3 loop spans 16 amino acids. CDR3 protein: CASSLGLGTGQETQYF. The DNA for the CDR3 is TGTGCCAGCAGCTTAGGGTTAGGGACAGGACAAGAGACCCAGTACTTC. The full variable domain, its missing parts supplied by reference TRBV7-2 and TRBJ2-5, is GAGVSQSPSNKVTEKGKDVELRCDPISGHTALYWYRQSLGQGLEFLIYFQGNSAPDKSGLPSDRFSAERTGGSVSTLTIQRTQQEDSAVYLCASSLGLGTGQETQYFGPGTRLLVL.

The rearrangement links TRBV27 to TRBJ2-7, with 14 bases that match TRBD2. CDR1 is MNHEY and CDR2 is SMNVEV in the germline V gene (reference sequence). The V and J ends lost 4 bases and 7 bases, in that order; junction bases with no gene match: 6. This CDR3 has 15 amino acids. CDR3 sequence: CASSYGTSGSWEQYF. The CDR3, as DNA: TGTGCCAGCAGTTACGGGACTAGCGGGAGCTGGGAGCAGTACTTC.